This T cell receptor beta chain comes out of a study of vaccination and CD4 T cells after COVID-19. Study-level points and caveats: SARS-CoV-2-reactive clonotype medians increased from around 21 to 38, not significantly.

Once obtained from cultured CD4+ T cells, the DNA was sequenced using the Oncomine TCR Beta short-read assay. TCRdb reprocessed the PCR reads with MiXCR, giving one entry per CDR3 protein. The sample includes roughly 14,000 distinct CDR3 sequences, around 46% seen only once; the top ten take approximately 15%. In its sample, this clonotype is large. Its antigen is as yet unknown. Sample treatment: approximately nine-day PBMC culture with coronavirus spike peptide pools or control peptides (ViraFEST assay). The V gene end was trimmed by 5 bases and the J gene end by 6 bases; junction bases not matched to a gene: 6. The germline V gene has CDR1 DFQATT and CDR2 SNEGSKA (reference sequence). CDR3 size: 13 residues.

The chain links TRBV20-1 to TRBJ2-5, with 10 bases identical to TRBD2. The source material was cultured CD4+ T cells from blood. The sequence was obtained from a human donor with COVID-19. CDR3 sequence reads: CSALPGLAKTQYF. In nucleotides, the CDR3 is TGCAGTGCTTTACCGGGACTAGCGAAGACCCAGTACTTC.